This T cell receptor (beta chain) was captured by sequencing in a study of PD-1 blockade in classical Hodgkin lymphoma. Time point: newly diagnosed, previously untreated cHL patient sample. As a comparison, the study used PBMCs from newly diagnosed, untreated classical Hodgkin lymphoma. The method was immunoSEQ multiplex PCR; TCRdb's version includes in-frame clones alone and lacks a portion of them. The sample shows tens of thousands of clones, roughly 94% of them seen only once. Looked up from germline, CDR1 is WNHNN and CDR2 is SYGVQD (reference sequence). There are 14 residues in the CDR3. Trimming took 3 bases from V and 1 from J, leaving 9 bases between them.

The clonotype was recovered from a human donor with classical Hodgkin lymphoma. This chain uses TRBV10-1 with TRBJ1-1; D might be TRBD1 (5 bases). What was sequenced was peripheral blood mononuclear cells (PBMCs). In DNA, the CDR3 is TGCGCCAGCAGTGAAGAGGGGTCGAACACTGAAGCTTTCTTT. Its translation is CASSEEGSNTEAFF.